This entry describes one T cell receptor (beta chain). Authors' methods: Nucleated cell number was recorded as an estimate derived from reference gene primer amplification. TCRdb's table, derived via immunoSEQ multiplex PCR, lists solely in-frame clones and lacks some. D and trimming come from the DNA, and the V and J calls and clone size come from that table. This table holds under 45,000 clones, 80% to 90% found once. The data derive from a study of blood T cell repertoires in COVID-19. On the study more broadly: PBMCs, B-cell-depleted T cells, or T cells were the source of the cDNA or gDNA that made up the material.

The CDR3 contains 15 residues. The clonotype was recovered from an elderly man with active COVID-19. This chain connects TRBV21-1 to TRBJ2-2; TRBD1 is taken as the D call from the table, unchecked against the DNA. TRBV21-1 is given as a pseudogene. Sequenced sample: peripheral blood. The DNA of the CDR3 is TGTGCCAGCAGCGGACAGGGGGCGCGGACCGGGGAGCTGTTTTTT. Its translation is CASSGQGARTGELFF.